The sequence of this T cell receptor beta chain was determined in a study of blood T cell repertoires in COVID-19. At the level of the study: Acute and convalescent COVID-19 samples came from the United States, Italy and Spain.

V shed 3 bases, J shed 1 base, and the junction held 6 bases outside the gene matches. The CDR3 totals 17 residues. CDR1 is SNHLY and CDR2 is FYNNEI in the germline V gene. Produced via immunoSEQ multiplex PCR; TCRdb's table is partial and in-frame only. In the table there are 220,000 or so clones, 84% of which are singletons. The V call is TRBV2, the J call TRBJ2-3; 11 bases are a match to TRBD1. The source is a woman in her thirties or forties who had recovered from COVID-19. The sequenced material came from PBMCs or T cells enriched from blood (not recorded which). CDR3 sequence reads: CASSEGDRGFRTDTQYF. The CDR3 region has the DNA TGTGCCAGCAGTGAGGGGGACAGGGGGTTCCGCACAGATACGCAGTATTTT.